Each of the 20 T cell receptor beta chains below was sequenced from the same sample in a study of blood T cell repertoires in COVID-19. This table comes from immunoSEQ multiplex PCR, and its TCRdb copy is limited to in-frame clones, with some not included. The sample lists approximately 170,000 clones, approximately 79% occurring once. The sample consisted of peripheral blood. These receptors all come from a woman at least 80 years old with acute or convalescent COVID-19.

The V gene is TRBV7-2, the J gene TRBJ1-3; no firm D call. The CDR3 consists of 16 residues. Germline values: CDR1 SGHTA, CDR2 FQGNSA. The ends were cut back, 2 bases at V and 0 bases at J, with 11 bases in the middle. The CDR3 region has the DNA TGTGCCAGCAGCTTATCCCACGGGAGCTCTGGAAACACCATATATTTT. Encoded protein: CASSLSHGSSGNTIYF.

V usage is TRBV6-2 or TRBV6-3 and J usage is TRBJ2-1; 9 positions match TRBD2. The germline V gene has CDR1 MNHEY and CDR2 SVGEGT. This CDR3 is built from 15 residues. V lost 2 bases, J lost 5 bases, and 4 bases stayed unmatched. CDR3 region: CASSYELAGNNEQFF. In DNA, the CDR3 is TGTGCCAGCAGTTACGAACTAGCGGGCAACAATGAGCAGTTCTTC.

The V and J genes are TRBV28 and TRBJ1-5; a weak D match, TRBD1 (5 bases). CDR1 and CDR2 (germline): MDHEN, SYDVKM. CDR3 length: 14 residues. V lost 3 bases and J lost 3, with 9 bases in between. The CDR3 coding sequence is TGTGCCAGCAGTTTCCTCAGGGACAATCAGCCCCAGCATTTT. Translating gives CASSFLRDNQPQHF.

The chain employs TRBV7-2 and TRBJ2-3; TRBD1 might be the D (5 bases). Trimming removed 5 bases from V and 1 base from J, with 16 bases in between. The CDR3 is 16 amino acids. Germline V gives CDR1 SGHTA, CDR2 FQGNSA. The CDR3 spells CASSRRQTSRTDTQYF. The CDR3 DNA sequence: TGTGCCAGCAGCAGAAGACAGACGTCGCGCACAGATACGCAGTATTTT.

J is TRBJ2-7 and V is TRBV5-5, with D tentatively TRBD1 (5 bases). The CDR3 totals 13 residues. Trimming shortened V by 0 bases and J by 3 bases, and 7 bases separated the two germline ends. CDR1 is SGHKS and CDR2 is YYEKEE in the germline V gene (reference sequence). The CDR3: CASSLAQGYEQYF. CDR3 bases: TGTGCCAGCAGCTTGGCCCAGGGCTACGAGCAGTACTTC.

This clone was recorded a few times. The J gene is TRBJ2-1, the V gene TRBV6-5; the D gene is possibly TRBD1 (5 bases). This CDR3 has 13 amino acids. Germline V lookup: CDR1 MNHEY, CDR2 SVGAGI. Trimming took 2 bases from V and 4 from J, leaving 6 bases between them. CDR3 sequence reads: CASSYDRYNEQFF. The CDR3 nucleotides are TGTGCCAGCAGTTACGACAGATACAATGAGCAGTTCTTC.

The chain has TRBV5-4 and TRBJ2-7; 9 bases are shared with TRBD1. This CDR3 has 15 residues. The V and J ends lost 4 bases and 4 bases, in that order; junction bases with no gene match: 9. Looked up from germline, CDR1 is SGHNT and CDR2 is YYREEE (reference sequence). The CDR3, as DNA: TGTGCCAGCAGCGGAGCCGGGACAGGGAGATACGAGCAGTACTTC. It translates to CASSGAGTGRYEQYF.

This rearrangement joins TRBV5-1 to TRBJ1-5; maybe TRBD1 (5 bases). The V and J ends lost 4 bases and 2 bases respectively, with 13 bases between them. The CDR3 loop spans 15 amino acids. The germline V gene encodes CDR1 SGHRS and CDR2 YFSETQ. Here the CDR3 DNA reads TGCGCCAGCAGCCCCCGGGGGGAAGGCAATCAGCCCCAGCATTTT. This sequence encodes CASSPRGEGNQPQHF.

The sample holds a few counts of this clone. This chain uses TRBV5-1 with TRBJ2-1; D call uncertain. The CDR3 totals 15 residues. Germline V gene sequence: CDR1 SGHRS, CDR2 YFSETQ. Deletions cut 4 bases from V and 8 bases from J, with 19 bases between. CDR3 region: CASSPAGPPLDEQFF. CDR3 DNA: TGCGCCAGCAGCCCTGCCGGTCCCCCGCTGGATGAGCAGTTCTTC.

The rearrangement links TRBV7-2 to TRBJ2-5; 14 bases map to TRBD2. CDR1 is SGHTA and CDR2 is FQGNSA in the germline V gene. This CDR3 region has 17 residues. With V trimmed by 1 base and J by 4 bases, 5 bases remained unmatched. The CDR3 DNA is TGTGCCAGCAGCTTAGTGGGGACTAGCGGGAGTGTAGAGACCCAGTACTTC. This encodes CASSLVGTSGSVETQYF. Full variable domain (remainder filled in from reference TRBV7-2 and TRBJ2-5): GAGVSQSPSNKVTEKGKDVELRCDPISGHTALYWYRQSLGQGLEFLIYFQGNSAPDKSGLPSDRFSAERTGGSVSTLTIQRTQQEDSAVYLCASSLVGTSGSVETQYFGPGTRLLVL.

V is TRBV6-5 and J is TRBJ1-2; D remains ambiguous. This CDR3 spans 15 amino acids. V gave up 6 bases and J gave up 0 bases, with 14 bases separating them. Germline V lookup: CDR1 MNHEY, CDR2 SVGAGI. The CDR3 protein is CASSRLTESNYGYTF. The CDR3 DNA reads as TGTGCCAGCAGCCGCCTTACAGAGTCTAACTATGGCTACACCTTC.

CDR3 nucleotide sequence: TGTGCCAGCAGCGAAACTAGCGGATCCTACAATGAGCAGTTCTTC. Translation: CASSETSGSYNEQFF. The genes are TRBV7-9 and TRBJ2-1, with TRBD2 identical over 8 bases. Germline CDR1 SEHNR, CDR2 FQNEAQ (reference sequence). V trimming: 5 bases; J trimming: 1 base; junction bases outside the gene matches: 4. The CDR3 is 15 residues long.

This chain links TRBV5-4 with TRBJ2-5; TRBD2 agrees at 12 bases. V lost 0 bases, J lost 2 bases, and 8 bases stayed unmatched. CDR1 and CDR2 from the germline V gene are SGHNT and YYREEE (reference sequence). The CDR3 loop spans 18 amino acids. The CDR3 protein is CASSLGLAGGPRQETQYF. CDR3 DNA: TGTGCCAGCAGCTTGGGGCTAGCGGGAGGGCCTAGGCAAGAGACCCAGTACTTC. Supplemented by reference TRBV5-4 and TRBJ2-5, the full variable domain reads ETGVTQSPTHLIKTRGQQVTLRCSSQSGHNTVSWYQQALGQGPQFIFQYYREEENGRGNFPPRFSGLQFPNYSSELNVNALELDDSALYLCASSLGLAGGPRQETQYFGPGTRLLVL.

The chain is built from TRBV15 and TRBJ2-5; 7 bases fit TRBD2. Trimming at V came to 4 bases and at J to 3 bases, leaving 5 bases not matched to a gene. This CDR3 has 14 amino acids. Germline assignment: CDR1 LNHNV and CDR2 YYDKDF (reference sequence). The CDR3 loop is CATSTRLAEETQYF. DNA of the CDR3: TGTGCCACCAGCACACGACTAGCTGAAGAGACCCAGTACTTC.

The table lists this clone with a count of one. CDR3 loop: CASSVSGSEQFF. CDR3 DNA: TGTGCCAGTAGTGTTAGCGGGAGTGAGCAGTTCTTC. The chain has TRBV19 and TRBJ2-1; TRBD2 matches 9 bases. Germline lookup yields CDR1 LNHDA and CDR2 SQIVND (reference sequence). V lost 5 bases and J lost 9; bases outside the gene matches: 2. The CDR3 sequence is 12 residues long.

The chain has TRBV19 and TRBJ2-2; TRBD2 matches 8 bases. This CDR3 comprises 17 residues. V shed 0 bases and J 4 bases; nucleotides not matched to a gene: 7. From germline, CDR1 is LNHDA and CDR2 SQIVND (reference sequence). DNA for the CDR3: TGTGCCAGTAGTATAGACACAGCGGGAGTGGGCACCGGGGAGCTGTTTTTT. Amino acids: CASSIDTAGVGTGELFF.

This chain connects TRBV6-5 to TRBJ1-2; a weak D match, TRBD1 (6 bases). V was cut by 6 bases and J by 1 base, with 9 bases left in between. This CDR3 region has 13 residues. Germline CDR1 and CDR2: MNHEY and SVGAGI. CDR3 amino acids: CASSRQVNYGYTF. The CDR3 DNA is TGTGCCAGCAGCCGACAGGTTAACTATGGCTACACCTTC.

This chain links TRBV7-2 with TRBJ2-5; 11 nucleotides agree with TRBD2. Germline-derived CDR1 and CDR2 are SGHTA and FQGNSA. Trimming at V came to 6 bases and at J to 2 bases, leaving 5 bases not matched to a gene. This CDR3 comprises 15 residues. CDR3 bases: TGTGCCAGCAGTGGACTAGCGGGCTATCAAGAGACCCAGTACTTC. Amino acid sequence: CASSGLAGYQETQYF.

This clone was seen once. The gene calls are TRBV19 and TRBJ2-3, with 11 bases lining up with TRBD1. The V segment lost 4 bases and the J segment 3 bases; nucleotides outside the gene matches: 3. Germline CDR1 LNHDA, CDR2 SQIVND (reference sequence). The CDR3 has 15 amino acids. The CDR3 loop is CASSTGQGETDTQYF. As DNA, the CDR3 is TGTGCCAGTAGTACGGGACAGGGGGAAACAGATACGCAGTATTTT.

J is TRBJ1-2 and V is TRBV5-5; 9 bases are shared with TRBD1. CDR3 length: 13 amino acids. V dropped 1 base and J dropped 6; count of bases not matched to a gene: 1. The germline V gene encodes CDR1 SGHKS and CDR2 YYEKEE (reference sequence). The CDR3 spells CASSLRTGDGYTF. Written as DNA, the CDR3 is TGTGCCAGCAGCTTGAGGACAGGGGATGGCTACACCTTC.